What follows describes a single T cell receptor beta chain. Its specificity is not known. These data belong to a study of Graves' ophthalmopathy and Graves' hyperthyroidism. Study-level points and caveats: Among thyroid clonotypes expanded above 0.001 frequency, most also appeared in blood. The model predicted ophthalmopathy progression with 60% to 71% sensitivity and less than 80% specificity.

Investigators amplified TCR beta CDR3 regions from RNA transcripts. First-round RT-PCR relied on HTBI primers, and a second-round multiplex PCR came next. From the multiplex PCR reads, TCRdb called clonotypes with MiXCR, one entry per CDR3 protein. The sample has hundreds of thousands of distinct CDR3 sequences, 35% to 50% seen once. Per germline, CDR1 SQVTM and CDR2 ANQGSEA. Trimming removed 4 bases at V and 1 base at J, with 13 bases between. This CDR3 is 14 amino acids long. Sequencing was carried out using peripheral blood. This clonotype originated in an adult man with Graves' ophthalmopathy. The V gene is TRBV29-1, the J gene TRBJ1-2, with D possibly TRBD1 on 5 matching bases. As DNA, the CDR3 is TGCAGCGTTGTTATTTCGACAGTTAACTATGGCTACACCTTC. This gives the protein CSVVISTVNYGYTF.